This T cell receptor (beta chain) was identified during a study of HIV-infected patients and healthy controls. Overall study findings and caveats: Healthy control repertoires had roughly threefold more distinct CDR3s than untreated HIV+ repertoires, and higher Shannon diversity. Compared with controls, mean Gini indices were significantly raised in HIV-infected repertoires, possibly indicating oligoclonality.

The table lists this clonotype with a few counts. What it recognizes is unknown. No cell fractionation was done, so the repertoire covers all unsorted peripheral blood T cells. Alpha and beta constant-region primers primed reverse transcription of around 0.5 ug RNA. Alpha and beta chain libraries were made separately by chain-specific third strand synthesis with multiplexing indices. One primer pair amplified all rearrangements per chain; each cDNA got molecular barcodes. A single record per CDR3 protein comes from TCRdb applying MiXCR to the 5' RACE reads. The table shows approximately 25,000 distinct CDR3 sequences, with about 9% occurring only once. Sample: blood. This receptor was taken from an adult in good health.

CDR3 in amino acids: CASSTWTGQSEAFF. DNA for the CDR3: TGTGCCAGCAGCACATGGACAGGGCAAAGTGAAGCTTTCTTT. This sequence joins TRBV12-3 or TRBV12-4 and TRBJ1-1; 8 bases align to TRBD1. The trim removed 6 bases at V and 7 bases at J, leaving 10 bases unmatched. This CDR3 is built from 14 residues.